One and the same sample provided the 14 T cell receptor beta chains below, sequenced in a study of shared clonotypes between healthy human individuals. The protocol was immunoSEQ multiplex PCR, while the TCRdb copy is restricted to in-frame clones and leaves out a portion. This table has millions of clones, 85% to 95% appearing once. Source material: naive CD4+ T cells sorted from blood. As to subset: CD45RA+ positively selected. The receptors shown here come from a man aged 18 to 30 in good health.

The rearrangement links TRBV5-1 to TRBJ2-3; 7 bases are shared with TRBD2. The ends lost 2 bases at V and 3 bases at J; junction bases unmatched: 6. The CDR3 is made up of 15 amino acids. CDR1 and CDR2 from the germline V gene are SGHRS and YFSETQ. The CDR3 protein is CASSFEGGRTDTQYF. The CDR3 region has the DNA TGCGCCAGCAGCTTTGAGGGAGGGCGGACAGATACGCAGTATTTT.

With respect to this clone: Other DNA sequences in the same sample also yield this CDR3. CDR3 sequence reads: CASSVGTGNTEAFF. Here the CDR3 DNA reads TGTGCCAGCAGTGTAGGGACAGGGAACACTGAAGCTTTCTTT. The chain employs TRBV25-1 and TRBJ1-1; 8 nucleotides match TRBD1. V was pared by 4 bases and J by 1 base, with 2 bases of the junction left unmatched. The CDR3 is 14 residues long. Germline values: CDR1 MGHDK, CDR2 SYGVNS.

The chain is built from TRBV5-1 and TRBJ2-5; 8 bases agree with TRBD1. Trimming cost V 4 bases and J 7 bases; bases outside gene matches: 6. Germline CDR1 and CDR2: SGHRS and YFSETQ. The CDR3 has 13 amino acids. CDR3 residues: CASSNDRGGTQYF. CDR3 DNA sequence: TGCGCCAGCAGCAATGACAGGGGAGGGACCCAGTACTTC.

The chain has TRBV14 and TRBJ2-5; no definite D call. This CDR3 comprises 13 residues. Trimming stripped 4 bases from V and 2 bases from J, with 8 bases between. Germline CDR1 is SGHDN and CDR2 is FVKESK. The CDR3 nucleotides read TGTGCCAGCAGCCGAGGAGTTCAAGAGACCCAGTACTTC. Its protein is CASSRGVQETQYF. The whole variable domain, filled in from reference TRBV14 and TRBJ2-5, reads EAGVTQFPSHSVIEKGQTVTLRCDPISGHDNLYWYRRVMGKEIKFLLHFVKESKQDESGMPNNRFLAERTGGTYSTLKVQPAELEDSGVYFCASSRGVQETQYFGPGTRLLVL.

The chain uses TRBV5-5 and TRBJ1-6; D unclear. Between the trimmed V and J ends, which lost 3 bases and 0 bases, there was a span of 10 bases. The CDR3 extends over 16 amino acids. CDR1 and CDR2 (germline): SGHKS, YYEKEE (reference sequence). The CDR3 protein is CASSSDWSSYNSPLHF. The CDR3 DNA is TGTGCCAGCAGCTCGGACTGGAGCTCCTATAATTCACCCCTCCACTTT.

Concerning this clone itself: The sample holds other DNA sequences that translate to the same CDR3. The genes are TRBV5-1 and TRBJ2-5; the D is unclear. The V gene lost 0 bases and the J gene lost 2 bases, with 8 bases spanning the gap. The length of the CDR3 is 14 residues. Germline V gene data show CDR1 as SGHRS and CDR2 as YFSETQ. CDR3 region: CASSLEGGQETQYF. As DNA, the CDR3 is TGCGCCAGCAGCTTGGAGGGTGGTCAAGAGACCCAGTACTTC.

The CDR3 nucleotides are TGTGCCAGCACTCAAGACTACTACAATGAGCAGTTCTTC. Translating gives CASTQDYYNEQFF. V and J are TRBV6-1 and TRBJ2-1; TRBD2 is a possible D gene (5 bases). Trimming removed 7 bases at V and 3 bases at J, with 10 bases between. From germline, CDR1 is MNHNS and CDR2 SASEGT. This CDR3 contains 13 residues.

This chain joins TRBV6-6 and TRBJ2-2; a weak D match, TRBD1 (6 bases). Germline V lookup: CDR1 MNHNY, CDR2 SVGAGI (reference sequence). This CDR3 has 12 amino acids. The V end lost 8 bases, the J end lost 11 bases, and 15 bases lay between the germline ends. The CDR3 protein is CASDKRGGELFF. The CDR3 DNA is TGTGCCAGCGACAAAAGAGGGGGAGAGCTGTTTTTT.

A single count supports this clone. The rearrangement joins TRBV7-2 to TRBJ2-7; D is ambiguous. Trimming removed 4 bases at V and 2 bases at J, with 15 bases between. Germline V gene sequence: CDR1 SGHTA, CDR2 FQGNSA. There are 15 residues in the CDR3. The CDR3 DNA reads as TGTGCCAGCAGCTCACCGGGTCCCTTCCCCTACGAGCAGTACTTC. This gives the protein CASSSPGPFPYEQYF. The full variable domain, with the rest looked up from reference TRBV7-2 and TRBJ2-7, is GAGVSQSPSNKVTEKGKDVELRCDPISGHTALYWYRQSLGQGLEFLIYFQGNSAPDKSGLPSDRFSAERTGGSVSTLTIQRTQQEDSAVYLCASSSPGPFPYEQYFGPGTRLTVT.

This clone was seen just once. This rearrangement joins TRBV6-5 to TRBJ1-1, with a weak D call TRBD1 (6 bases). The CDR3 covers 15 residues. Germline V lookup: CDR1 MNHEY, CDR2 SVGAGI. V lost 5 bases, J lost 8 bases, and 21 bases lay in between. The CDR3 sequence is CASSTVRAGEREAFF. Here the CDR3 DNA reads TGTGCCAGCAGTACGGTCAGGGCAGGGGAACGAGAAGCTTTCTTT.

The chain couples TRBV9 to TRBJ1-1; no reliable D call. CDR3 length: 15 amino acids. V was trimmed by 3 bases and J by 3 bases, leaving 15 bases between them. CDR1 is SGDLS and CDR2 is YYNGEE in the germline V gene. This CDR3 is CASSALRGGHTEAFF. The CDR3, as DNA: TGTGCCAGCAGCGCCCTCAGAGGAGGGCACACTGAAGCTTTCTTT.

The CDR3 coding sequence is TGTGCCAGCACCCTAGGAGGCCAAGAGACCCAGTACTTC. This translates into CASTLGGQETQYF. This chain uses TRBV7-9 with TRBJ2-5, with D tentatively TRBD2 (5 bases). The CDR3 covers 13 residues. Germline CDR1 SEHNR, CDR2 FQNEAQ (reference sequence). Trimming stripped 7 bases from V and 1 base from J, with 10 bases between.

The chain couples TRBV4-2 to TRBJ2-7; 7 bases line up with TRBD1. The germline CDR1 and CDR2 sequences are LGHNA and YNFKEQ. The V segment lost 1 base and the J segment 3 bases; nucleotides outside the gene matches: 9. The CDR3 runs 16 residues. The CDR3: CASSQGSSAGGYEQYF. CDR3 in DNA: TGTGCCAGCAGCCAAGGGTCTTCGGCAGGGGGCTACGAGCAGTACTTC.

This clone was counted a single time. J is TRBJ2-1 and V is TRBV5-1, with unresolved D. This CDR3 is built from 15 residues. V was clipped by 5 bases and J by 4 bases, with 16 bases between them. Germline V gene data show CDR1 as SGHRS and CDR2 as YFSETQ. The CDR3: CASRFTAGRYNEQFF. DNA for the CDR3: TGCGCCAGCAGGTTCACAGCCGGGCGTTACAATGAGCAGTTCTTC.